This passage covers 27 T cell receptor beta chains from one sample sequenced in a study of blood T cell repertoires in COVID-19. The method was immunoSEQ multiplex PCR; TCRdb's version includes in-frame clones alone and lacks a portion of them. The sample lists about 36,000 clones, roughly 78% seen once, with about 33% in the top ten. The specimen sequenced was peripheral blood. Source of these receptors: a man aged 60 to 69 with acute or convalescent COVID-19.

In nucleotides, the CDR3 is TGTGCCAGCAGTTACCTCACCGGGACTAGAGACAATGAGCAGTTCTTC. It translates to CASSYLTGTRDNEQFF. The V call is TRBV6-5, the J call TRBJ2-1; the match to TRBD2 covers 8 bases. J was trimmed by 5 bases and V by 2 bases; bases with no gene match: 8. Germline V gene lookup returns CDR1 MNHEY and CDR2 SVGAGI. This CDR3 has 16 residues.

The gene calls are TRBV5-1 and TRBJ2-2, with 8 bases identical to TRBD1. The CDR3 consists of 13 residues. Germline V gene lookup returns CDR1 SGHRS and CDR2 YFSETQ. In nucleotides, the CDR3 is TGCGCAACAGGGACAGGGAACACCGGGGAGCTGTTTTTT. It is translated as CATGTGNTGELFF.

The genes are TRBV5-4 and TRBJ1-2; possibly TRBD1 for D (6 bases). This CDR3 region has 14 residues. Trimming cost V 5 bases and J 3 bases, with 14 bases left between them. Germline V gene data show CDR1 as SGHNT and CDR2 as YYREEE (reference sequence). The CDR3 nucleotides read TGTGCCAGCAGTTCGCGTGCAGGGGACTATGGCTACACCTTC. Its protein is CASSSRAGDYGYTF.

This clone appeared a few times. This chain joins TRBV12-3 or TRBV12-4 and TRBJ1-6; no definite D call. Trimming cost V 6 bases and J 8 bases, with 11 bases left between them. The CDR3 extends over 13 amino acids. CDR3 residues: CASSRVRDSPLHF. In DNA, the CDR3 is TGTGCCAGCAGCCGAGTTCGGGATTCACCCCTCCACTTT.

The chain joins TRBV5-1 to TRBJ2-2; 9 bases map to TRBD1. CDR3 length: 15 amino acids. Germline-derived CDR1 and CDR2 are SGHRS and YFSETQ. The V segment lost 5 bases and the J segment 3 bases; nucleotides outside the gene matches: 5. DNA of the CDR3: TGCGCCAGCAGGTTCGGGACAGGGCACACCGGGGAGCTGTTTTTT. Protein: CASRFGTGHTGELFF.

V usage is TRBV7-9 and J usage is TRBJ2-3; the match to TRBD2 covers 10 bases. The ends lost 3 bases at V and 5 bases at J; junction bases unmatched: 5. The CDR3 loop spans 15 amino acids. Germline CDR1 reads SEHNR; CDR2 reads FQNEAQ (reference sequence). CDR3 region: CASSFLAGVQDTQYF. The DNA for the CDR3 is TGTGCCAGCAGCTTCCTAGCGGGAGTTCAAGATACGCAGTATTTT.

This rearrangement joins TRBV5-6 to TRBJ1-2, with TRBD1 matching over 8 bases. With V trimmed by 5 bases and J by 4 bases, 7 bases remained unmatched. CDR1 and CDR2 from the germline V gene are SGHDT and YYEEEE. This CDR3 has 14 residues. CDR3: CASSPGGLVYGYTF. In DNA, the CDR3 is TGTGCCAGCAGTCCAGGGGGCCTCGTCTATGGCTACACCTTC.

This chain links TRBV29-1 with TRBJ1-1; D might be TRBD1 (5 bases). Trimming removed 5 bases from V and 0 bases from J, with 13 bases in between. The CDR3 has 14 residues. Germline CDR1 is SQVTM and CDR2 is ANQGSEA. As DNA, the CDR3 is TGCAGCGTTCGTTCCTCAGGGATGAACACTGAAGCTTTCTTT. It codes for CSVRSSGMNTEAFF.

The V gene is TRBV5-1, the J gene TRBJ1-2, with TRBD1 as a possible D gene (6 bases). Trimming removed 0 bases at V and 2 bases at J, with 11 bases between. CDR3 length: 15 amino acids. CDR1 is SGHRS and CDR2 is YFSETQ in the germline V gene. The CDR3 loop is CASSLGRGGNYGYTF. The CDR3 nucleotides are TGCGCCAGCAGCTTGGGCAGGGGTGGAAACTATGGCTACACCTTC. The whole variable domain, remainder taken from reference TRBV5-1 and TRBJ1-2, is KAGVTQTPRYLIKTRGQQVTLSCSPISGHRSVSWYQQTPGQGLQFLFEYFSETQRNKGNFPGRFSGRQFSNSRSEMNVSTLELGDSALYLCASSLGRGGNYGYTFGSGTRLTVV.

This clone was detected only a few times. V usage is TRBV3-1 (or the pseudogene TRBV3-2) and J usage is TRBJ1-2, with a tentative D call TRBD1 (6 bases). V was trimmed by 4 bases and J by 4 bases, leaving 16 bases between them. This CDR3 spans 15 amino acids. Per the germline V gene, CDR1 is LGHDT and CDR2 is YNNKEL (reference sequence). CDR3 amino acids: CASSRDVQGGYGYTF. CDR3 bases: TGTGCCAGCAGCCGAGACGTACAGGGTGGCTATGGCTACACCTTC.

The V call is TRBV2, the J call TRBJ2-1; 7 nucleotides line up with TRBD1. Germline loops: CDR1 SNHLY, CDR2 FYNNEI. CDR3 length: 14 amino acids. The ends lost 5 bases at V and 8 bases at J; junction bases unmatched: 9. This CDR3 is CASSPRQGLDEQFF. CDR3 nucleotide sequence: TGTGCCAGCAGTCCTAGACAGGGCTTAGATGAGCAGTTCTTC. The entire variable domain, with the rest obtained from reference TRBV2 and TRBJ2-1, is as follows: EPEVTQTPSHQVTQMGQEVILRCVPISNHLYFYWYRQILGQKVEFLVSFYNNEISEKSEIFDDQFSVERPDGSNFTLKIRSTKLEDSAMYFCASSPRQGLDEQFFGPGTRLTVL.

The chain employs TRBV6-5 and TRBJ2-2, with TRBD1 as a possible D gene (6 bases). Germline values: CDR1 MNHEY, CDR2 SVGAGI. The length of the CDR3 is 16 residues. V was cut by 0 bases and J by 5 bases, with 13 bases left in between. CDR3 amino acids: CASSYSIGTQTGELFF. CDR3 in DNA: TGTGCCAGCAGTTACTCGATCGGGACACAAACCGGGGAGCTGTTTTTT.

The CDR3 DNA sequence: TGTGCCAGCAGCCAAGTATCGGGGGGCCCTGAAGCTTTCTTT. Its protein is CASSQVSGGPEAFF. The chain joins TRBV4-2 to TRBJ1-1, with a possible D match to TRBD1 (6 bases). V was trimmed by 1 base and J by 6 bases, leaving 12 bases between them. This CDR3 is 14 amino acids long. Germline V CDR1 and CDR2: LGHNA, YNFKEQ.

The chain uses TRBV9 and TRBJ2-7, with D possibly TRBD2 on 6 matching bases. Germline V lookup: CDR1 SGDLS, CDR2 YYNGEE. V was shortened by 4 bases and J by 0 bases, with 17 bases between the two germline ends. CDR3 length: 16 residues. The CDR3 DNA follows: TGTGCCAGCAGCCCGAGGGGCGGGACCCCCTCCTACGAGCAGTACTTC. Amino acids: CASSPRGGTPSYEQYF.

There are a few counts of this clone. This chain connects TRBV5-1 to TRBJ2-3; possible D gene TRBD2, 7 bases. There are 16 residues in the CDR3. Deletions cut 10 bases from V and 4 bases from J, with 25 bases between. Germline assignment: CDR1 SGHRS and CDR2 YFSETQ. This chain's CDR3 is CARGGGGHGRSDTQYF. The CDR3 coding sequence is TGCGCCCGCGGTGGGGGGGGCCACGGTCGCTCAGATACGCAGTATTTT.

J is TRBJ2-5 and V is TRBV7-9; 9 bases are shared with TRBD1. V lost 1 base and J lost 4; bases outside the gene matches: 7. CDR3 length: 16 residues. Germline V gene data show CDR1 as SEHNR and CDR2 as FQNEAQ (reference sequence). The CDR3: CASSLVPTGGGETQYF. The CDR3 region has the DNA TGTGCCAGCAGCTTAGTCCCGACAGGGGGGGGAGAGACCCAGTACTTC.

The chain is built from TRBV6-1 and TRBJ2-3; D unresolved. CDR1 is MNHNS, CDR2 SASEGT, per germline. The CDR3 consists of 12 residues. Trimming removed 1 base at V and 9 bases at J, with 8 bases between. CDR3 amino acids: CASSEEARTQYF. The CDR3 DNA is TGTGCCAGCAGTGAAGAGGCCAGGACGCAGTATTTT.

As concerns this clone: This specimen includes other DNA sequences encoding the same CDR3. V is TRBV7-2 and J is TRBJ2-3, with D uncertain. The V end was cut by 5 bases, the J end by 0 bases, with 3 bases between. Looked up from germline, CDR1 is SGHTA and CDR2 is FQGNSA. The CDR3 is 12 residues long. Here the CDR3 reads CASSLSTDTQYF. CDR3 nucleotides: TGTGCCAGCAGCCTGAGCACAGATACGCAGTATTTT.

The chain joins TRBV19 to TRBJ2-7; 10 nucleotides match TRBD2. The J segment lost 2 bases and the V segment lost 3 bases, leaving 10 bases of the junction unmatched. The CDR3 has 17 amino acids. Germline CDR1 and CDR2: LNHDA and SQIVND (reference sequence). The chain's CDR3 is CASSMSASGRRAYEQYF. The CDR3 nucleotides are TGTGCCAGTAGTATGTCGGCTAGCGGGAGACGGGCCTACGAGCAGTACTTC.

The J gene is TRBJ1-2, the V gene TRBV15; possible D gene TRBD1, 5 bases. V was cut by 5 bases and J by 8 bases, with 18 bases left in between. Germline values: CDR1 LNHNV, CDR2 YYDKDF (reference sequence). CDR3 length equals 14 residues. The CDR3 reads CATSLRTPGRGYTF. The CDR3, as DNA: TGTGCCACCAGCTTAAGAACCCCAGGGCGAGGCTACACCTTC.

This rearrangement joins TRBV5-1 to TRBJ1-1; 10 positions match TRBD1. V gave up 1 base and J gave up 3 bases; unmatched junction bases: 6. The CDR3 sequence is 16 residues long. The V gene's germline CDR1 is SGHRS and CDR2 YFSETQ. The CDR3 is CASSLIGTGEYTEAFF. In DNA form, the CDR3 reads TGCGCCAGCAGCTTGATTGGGACAGGGGAATACACTGAAGCTTTCTTT.

The rearrangement links TRBV11-3 to TRBJ2-3; D might be TRBD2 (5 bases). Trimming cost V 5 bases and J 1 base, with 13 bases left between them. This CDR3 is 15 amino acids long. Germline V CDR1 and CDR2: SGHNT, YENEEA. CDR3 sequence (DNA): TGTGCCAGCAGCCGGGAAGGGCAGGGCACAGATACGCAGTATTTT. Translation: CASSREGQGTDTQYF.

The chain carries TRBV7-2 and TRBJ1-1; the D gene is possibly TRBD1 (6 bases). CDR1 is SGHTA and CDR2 is FQGNSA in the germline V gene. Trimming cost V 4 bases and J 1 base, with 10 bases left between them. This CDR3 comprises 14 residues. CDR3 protein: CASSYRGGNTEAFF. The DNA of the CDR3 is TGTGCCAGCAGCTACAGAGGGGGGAACACTGAAGCTTTCTTT.

The genes are TRBV24-1 and TRBJ1-2; 8 bases map to TRBD1. The germline V gene has CDR1 KGHDR and CDR2 SFDVKD. The CDR3 covers 15 residues. The V gene end was trimmed by 5 bases and the J gene end by 1 base; junction bases not matched to a gene: 5. The CDR3, as DNA: TGTGCCACCAGTGGCGGGACAGGATTTAACTATGGCTACACCTTC. Amino acids: CATSGGTGFNYGYTF.

This chain uses TRBV6-6 with TRBJ2-1; a possible D gene is TRBD1 (5 bases). V was trimmed by 5 bases and J by 5 bases, leaving 10 bases between them. CDR3 length: 13 amino acids. Germline assignment: CDR1 MNHNY and CDR2 SVGAGI (reference sequence). The chain's CDR3 is CASSAQVDNEQFF. In DNA, the CDR3 is TGTGCCAGCAGTGCACAGGTAGACAATGAGCAGTTCTTC.

This clone was seen only a few times. The chain carries TRBV5-1 and TRBJ2-1, with TRBD2 identical over 8 bases. After removal of 2 bases from V and 6 bases from J, the junction contained 16 bases not matched to a gene. Looked up from germline, CDR1 is SGHRS and CDR2 is YFSETQ. CDR3 length: 18 amino acids. DNA of the CDR3: TGCGCCAGCAGCTTTAACCCAAACCCCGGGACTAGGTCCAATGAGCAGTTCTTC. Protein sequence: CASSFNPNPGTRSNEQFF.

The chain recombines TRBV5-1 with TRBJ2-3, with 10 bases fitting TRBD2. The CDR3 has 16 amino acids. The germline CDR1 and CDR2 sequences are SGHRS and YFSETQ. Losses at the gene ends were 4 bases for V and 0 bases for J; bases not matched to a gene: 5. The CDR3 sequence: CASSIQTSGSTDTQYF. The CDR3 coding sequence is TGCGCCAGCAGCATTCAGACTAGCGGGAGCACAGATACGCAGTATTTT. Full variable domain (outside the CDR3, taken from reference TRBV5-1 and TRBJ2-3): KAGVTQTPRYLIKTRGQQVTLSCSPISGHRSVSWYQQTPGQGLQFLFEYFSETQRNKGNFPGRFSGRQFSNSRSEMNVSTLELGDSALYLCASSIQTSGSTDTQYFGPGTRLTVL.